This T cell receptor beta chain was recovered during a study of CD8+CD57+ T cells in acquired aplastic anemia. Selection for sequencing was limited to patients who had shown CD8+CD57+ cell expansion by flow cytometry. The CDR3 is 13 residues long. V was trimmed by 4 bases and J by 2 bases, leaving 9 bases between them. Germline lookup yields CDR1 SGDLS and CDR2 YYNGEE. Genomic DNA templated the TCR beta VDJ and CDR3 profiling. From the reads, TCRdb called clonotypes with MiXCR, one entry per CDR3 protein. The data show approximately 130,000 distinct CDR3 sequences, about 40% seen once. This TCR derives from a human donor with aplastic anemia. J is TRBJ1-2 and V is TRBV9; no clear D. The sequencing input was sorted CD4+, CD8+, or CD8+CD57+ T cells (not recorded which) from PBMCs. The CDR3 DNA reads TGTGCCAGCAGCTTTCAGGAAAACTATGGCTACACCTTC. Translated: CASSFQENYGYTF.